These 27 T cell receptor beta chains were all obtained from the same sample, sequenced in a study of cytomegalovirus exposure and HLA in healthy donors. Primers included in the PCR were 60 Vbeta and 13 Jbeta primers. Using immunoSEQ multiplex PCR, the repertoire was profiled, and TCRdb retains in-frame clones only, with some absent. This table holds some 140,000 clones, 65% to 85% found once. The sequencing input was PBMCs. The source of these receptors is a man between 45 and 60 years old in good health and CMV-seronegative.

The rearrangement joins TRBV7-2 to TRBJ1-1; D is possibly TRBD1 (5 bases). Germline V gene data show CDR1 as SGHTA and CDR2 as FQGNSA. V was cut by 3 bases and J by 2 bases, with 10 bases left in between. The CDR3 covers 14 residues. Here the CDR3 reads CASSFRQINTEAFF. The CDR3 nucleotides are TGTGCCAGCAGCTTCAGACAGATAAACACTGAAGCTTTCTTT. The variable domain in full, completed from reference TRBV7-2 and TRBJ1-1, reads GAGVSQSPSNKVTEKGKDVELRCDPISGHTALYWYRQSLGQGLEFLIYFQGNSAPDKSGLPSDRFSAERTGGSVSTLTIQRTQQEDSAVYLCASSFRQINTEAFFGQGTRLTVV.

The table lists this clone with a few counts. The gene calls are TRBV2 and TRBJ2-1, with D possibly matching TRBD2 (6 bases). The V end was cut by 6 bases, the J end by 0 bases, with 21 bases between. The CDR3 has 18 residues. Germline CDR1 reads SNHLY; CDR2 reads FYNNEI. The CDR3 loop is CASRGTGLPATSYNEQFF. CDR3 DNA sequence: TGTGCCAGCAGGGGAACGGGACTTCCTGCAACCTCCTACAATGAGCAGTTCTTC.

V gene TRBV6-1 combines with J gene TRBJ1-1; D perhaps matches TRBD1 (5 bases). CDR1 and CDR2 from the germline V gene are MNHNS and SASEGT. Trimming shortened V by 6 bases and J by 1 base, and 9 bases separated the two germline ends. This CDR3 spans 13 amino acids. The CDR3 DNA reads TGTGCCAGCAGAGGGGTAGGGAACACTGAAGCTTTCTTT. Translating gives CASRGVGNTEAFF.

On this clone itself: At one of its ends the junction is not consistent with the germline gene, which may arise from a read error. V and J are TRBV7-7 and TRBJ2-5; tentative D call: TRBD1 (6 bases). The CDR3 runs to 13 residues. Germline CDR1 is SSHAT and CDR2 is FNYEAQ (reference sequence). CDR3 protein: CASSYRQELTQYF. The CDR3 DNA reads as TGTGCTAGCAGTTATAGACAGGAGTTGACCCAGTACTTC.

DNA for the CDR3: TGTGCCAGCAGGAAAACGGGACAGGGGGCGTATCCCATATATTTT. It encodes CASRKTGQGAYPIYF. The chain links TRBV6-6 to TRBJ1-3, with TRBD1 identical over 12 bases. V trimming: 6 bases; J trimming: 11 bases; junction bases outside the gene matches: 11. Per germline, CDR1 MNHNY and CDR2 SVGAGI (reference sequence). This CDR3 is 15 amino acids long.

This chain uses TRBV7-8 with TRBJ2-7; D not resolved. Germline assignment: CDR1 SGHVS and CDR2 FQNEAQ. Deletions cut 1 base from V and 2 bases from J, with 12 bases between. This CDR3 comprises 15 residues. CDR3 amino acids: CASSLGGGRTYEQYF. The CDR3 nucleotides read TGTGCCAGCAGCTTAGGTGGTGGCAGGACCTACGAGCAGTACTTC.

V is TRBV5-4 and J is TRBJ2-5, with 9 bases matching TRBD1. Per the germline V gene, CDR1 is SGHNT and CDR2 is YYREEE (reference sequence). V was clipped by 4 bases and J by 3 bases; unmatched bases: 4. The CDR3 length is 14 residues. CDR3 protein: CASSPGQGKETQYF. CDR3 coding DNA: TGTGCCAGCAGCCCGGGACAGGGAAAAGAGACCCAGTACTTC.

V usage is TRBV28 and J usage is TRBJ1-2; D unresolved. The CDR3 is 12 residues long. The V and J ends lost 9 bases and 4 bases respectively, with 12 bases between them. Germline V gives CDR1 MDHEN, CDR2 SYDVKM. CDR3 sequence: CASSDGLYGYTF. DNA for the CDR3: TGTGCCAGTTCGGACGGACTCTATGGCTACACCTTC.

This sequence joins TRBV2 and TRBJ2-7; D is undetermined. The CDR3 loop spans 13 amino acids. Trimming took 4 bases from V and 2 from J, leaving 9 bases between them. The germline V gene has CDR1 SNHLY and CDR2 FYNNEI. In nucleotides, the CDR3 is TGTGCCAGCAGTGTGAGGCGCACCTACGAGCAGTACTTC. Residues: CASSVRRTYEQYF.

The V call is TRBV20-1, the J call TRBJ2-7; 7 bases are a match to TRBD1. The CDR3 is 11 amino acids. With V trimmed by 8 bases and J by 3 bases, 4 bases remained unmatched. The germline CDR1 and CDR2 sequences are DFQATT and SNEGSKA (reference sequence). CDR3 DNA: TGCAGTTCCAGGGGGTTCTACGAGCAGTACTTC. It codes for CSSRGFYEQYF.

This rearrangement joins TRBV14 to TRBJ1-1; TRBD1 agrees at 7 bases. CDR3 length equals 14 residues. The junction had 4 bases not matched to a gene; V was cut back by 5 bases and J by 1 base. CDR1 and CDR2 from the germline V gene are SGHDN and FVKESK. Written as DNA, the CDR3 is TGTGCCAGCAGCAAGGGACAGCGGAACACTGAAGCTTTCTTT. Its protein is CASSKGQRNTEAFF.

This sequence joins TRBV19 and TRBJ2-7; D perhaps matches TRBD2 (6 bases). The germline V and J ends were trimmed by 5 bases and 0 bases, with 17 bases remaining between them. Germline CDR1 reads LNHDA; CDR2 reads SQIVND (reference sequence). This CDR3 is 16 amino acids long. The CDR3 protein is CASSPRLVGGSYEQYF. CDR3 nucleotide sequence: TGTGCCAGTAGTCCCCGACTAGTCGGGGGCTCCTACGAGCAGTACTTC.

The chain recombines TRBV28 with TRBJ2-4, with 9 nucleotides matching TRBD1. Germline V gene data show CDR1 as MDHEN and CDR2 as SYDVKM. CDR3 length equals 16 residues. V shed 5 bases and J 0 bases; nucleotides not matched to a gene: 5. CDR3: CASSAGTGLAKNIQYF. For the CDR3, the DNA is TGTGCCAGCAGTGCAGGGACAGGGCTAGCCAAAAACATTCAGTACTTC.

The V call is TRBV7-2, the J call TRBJ1-1; 10 nucleotides align to TRBD1. Germline assignment: CDR1 SGHTA and CDR2 FQGNSA. Trimming removed 4 bases from V and 3 bases from J; junction bases left unmatched: 2. CDR3 length: 14 amino acids. For the CDR3, the DNA is TGTGCCAGCAGCTCCGACAGGGGGCACACTGAAGCTTTCTTT. Translated: CASSSDRGHTEAFF.

Here the CDR3 reads CASSLIEPTALHF. DNA for the CDR3: TGTGCCAGCAGTTTAATCGAGCCCACGGCCCTCCACTTT. This rearrangement joins TRBV28 to TRBJ1-6; no reliable D call. V shed 2 bases and J shed 14 bases, with 13 bases lying between them. The germline V gene has CDR1 MDHEN and CDR2 SYDVKM. The CDR3 runs 13 residues. Full variable domain (rest looked up from reference TRBV28 and TRBJ1-6): DVKVTQSSRYLVKRTGEKVFLECVQDMDHENMFWYRQDPGLGLRLIYFSYDVKMKEKGDIPEGYSVSREKKERFSLILESASTNQTSMYLCASSLIEPTALHFGNGTRLTVT.

The chain recombines TRBV19 with TRBJ2-1; possible D gene TRBD2, 5 bases. The germline V and J ends were trimmed by 6 bases and 10 bases, with 19 bases remaining between them. The CDR3 runs to 14 residues. Germline assignment: CDR1 LNHDA and CDR2 SQIVND (reference sequence). The CDR3 nucleotides read TGTGCCAGTAGCGGTGCGGGCCCGGGTTCGGAGCAGTTCTTC. Its translation: CASSGAGPGSEQFF.

As DNA, the CDR3 is TGTGCCAGCAGTCCCCTCTCTGGGGCCAACGTCCTGACTTTC. Its protein product is CASSPLSGANVLTF. The J gene is TRBJ2-6, the V gene TRBV27; D call uncertain. Trimming pared 5 bases from V and 0 bases from J, leaving 5 bases between. CDR3 length equals 14 residues. Germline loops: CDR1 MNHEY, CDR2 SMNVEV (reference sequence).

This chain connects TRBV18 to TRBJ2-1; D possibly corresponds to TRBD2 (6 bases). The CDR3 is 15 amino acids. V lost 0 bases and J lost 3, with 9 bases in between. Germline lookup yields CDR1 KGHSH and CDR2 LQKENI. This CDR3 is CASSPPAGNYNEQFF. The CDR3 nucleotides read TGTGCCAGCTCACCACCGGCGGGAAACTACAATGAGCAGTTCTTC.

V gene TRBV5-6 combines with J gene TRBJ1-2; D is unresolved. CDR3 length: 11 residues. Germline V gene sequence: CDR1 SGHDT, CDR2 YYEEEE. V lost 0 bases and J 7 bases, leaving 4 bases between the germline ends. The CDR3 region has the DNA TGTGCCAGCAGCTTGGGGGCTGGCTACACCTTC. Its translation: CASSLGAGYTF.

CDR3 DNA sequence: TGTGCCAGCAGTGAGGGGGGGCCCGGGGGGTACAATGAGCAGTTCTTC. Translation gives CASSEGGPGGYNEQFF. The chain couples TRBV2 to TRBJ2-1; weak D call: TRBD2 (7 bases). CDR1 is SNHLY, CDR2 FYNNEI, per germline. Trimming removed 3 bases from V and 4 bases from J, with 16 bases in between. The CDR3 is made up of 16 amino acids.

This clone was recorded only once. The chain links TRBV28 to TRBJ1-2; 8 nucleotides line up with TRBD1. CDR3 length equals 15 residues. Germline CDR1 reads MDHEN; CDR2 reads SYDVKM. The junction had 14 bases not matched to a gene; V was cut back by 7 bases and J by 7 bases. The CDR3 spells CASTGQGSSVVGYTF. In DNA form, the CDR3 reads TGTGCCAGCACAGGACAGGGATCCTCGGTGGTTGGCTACACCTTC.

V usage is TRBV27 and J usage is TRBJ2-4; possible D gene TRBD2, 6 bases. This CDR3 contains 16 residues. The ends were cut back, 0 bases at V and 2 bases at J, with 11 bases in the middle. Germline CDR1 MNHEY, CDR2 SMNVEV (reference sequence). The CDR3 region is CASSLSGAGTKNIQYF. In nucleotides, the CDR3 is TGTGCCAGCAGTTTATCAGGAGCGGGCACCAAAAACATTCAGTACTTC.

The gene calls are TRBV11-2 and TRBJ2-5; possible D gene TRBD2, 5 bases. V was shortened by 5 bases and J by 5 bases, with 9 bases between the two germline ends. The V gene's germline CDR1 is SGHAT and CDR2 FQNNGV. The CDR3 extends over 12 amino acids. This chain's CDR3 is CASSPRRETQYF. CDR3 coding DNA: TGTGCCAGCAGCCCTCGGAGGGAGACCCAGTACTTC.

This chain connects TRBV2 to TRBJ1-1, with 9 bases fitting TRBD1. Germline V gives CDR1 SNHLY, CDR2 FYNNEI. The length of the CDR3 is 14 residues. Losses at the gene ends were 7 bases for V and 3 bases for J; bases not matched to a gene: 6. Here the CDR3 DNA reads TGTGCCAGCAATACAGGGGGCAAGGACACTGAAGCTTTCTTT. This codes for CASNTGGKDTEAFF. Using reference TRBV2 and TRBJ1-1 for the parts outside the CDR3, the full variable domain is EPEVTQTPSHQVTQMGQEVILRCVPISNHLYFYWYRQILGQKVEFLVSFYNNEISEKSEIFDDQFSVERPDGSNFTLKIRSTKLEDSAMYFCASNTGGKDTEAFFGQGTRLTVV.

This chain joins TRBV9 and TRBJ2-5; 8 bases match TRBD2. The CDR3 covers 17 residues. The J segment lost 1 base and the V segment lost 4 bases, leaving 12 bases of the junction unmatched. Germline V gene data show CDR1 as SGDLS and CDR2 as YYNGEE. CDR3 nucleotide sequence: TGTGCCAGCAGCCCCTCGCTAGCGGGCGAGGCCCAAGAGACCCAGTACTTC. This translates into CASSPSLAGEAQETQYF.

V gene TRBV29-1 combines with J gene TRBJ2-3; 12 bases map to TRBD1. The germline CDR1 and CDR2 sequences are SQVTM and ANQGSEA. The trim removed 7 bases at V and 6 bases at J, leaving 5 bases unmatched. The CDR3 loop spans 13 amino acids. The CDR3 region is CSARDRGLDTQYF. CDR3 nucleotides: TGCAGCGCAAGGGACAGGGGGCTCGATACGCAGTATTTT.

This clone was counted once. The rearrangement joins TRBV7-9 to TRBJ2-5, with a tentative D call TRBD2 (6 bases). From germline, CDR1 is SEHNR and CDR2 FQNEAQ (reference sequence). Trimming pared 6 bases from V and 1 base from J, leaving 15 bases between. The CDR3 sequence is 15 residues long. CDR3 residues: CASSNMRDFQETQYF. The CDR3 bases are TGTGCCAGCAGTAACATGAGGGACTTCCAAGAGACCCAGTACTTC.